These 17 T cell receptor beta chains were all obtained from the same sample, sequenced in a study of T cells in Graves' hyperthyroidism and ophthalmopathy. RNA transcripts yielded amplified TCR beta CDR3 regions. First-round RT-PCR with HTBI primers amplified the TCR CDR3 region. TCRdb used MiXCR to reprocess the multiplex PCR reads, holding one entry per CDR3 protein. The data contain approximately 400,000 distinct CDR3 sequences, roughly 18% of them singletons. The sequencing input was blood. The receptors were gathered from a man aged 18 to 30 with Graves' ophthalmopathy.

The table lists this clonotype with many counts. This rearrangement joins TRBV7-9 to TRBJ2-1, with no clear D. The V and J ends lost 1 base and 7 bases respectively, with 5 bases between them. The CDR3 spans 12 residues. The germline V gene encodes CDR1 SEHNR and CDR2 FQNEAQ (reference sequence). This CDR3 is CASSLELNEQFF. The DNA for the CDR3 is TGTGCCAGCAGCTTAGAACTTAATGAGCAGTTCTTC. Complete variable domain (other parts from reference TRBV7-9 and TRBJ2-1): DTGVSQNPRHKITKRGQNVTFRCDPISEHNRLYWYRQTLGQGPEFLTYFQNEAQLEKSRLLSDRFSAERPKGSFSTLEIQRTEQGDSAMYLCASSLELNEQFFGPGTRLTVL.

In this sample, this clonotype turned up a few times. J is TRBJ1-3 and V is TRBV12-3 or TRBV12-4, with no clear D. Trimming cost V 3 bases and J 1 base, with 13 bases left between them. CDR3 length: 16 residues. The CDR3 sequence is CASSLGRPHSGNTIYF. CDR3 DNA: TGTGCCAGCAGTTTGGGCAGGCCTCATTCTGGAAACACCATATATTTT.

CDR3 sequence reads: CASSHSSDIPYQETQYF. CDR3 sequence (DNA): TGTGCCAGCAGCCACTCCTCCGACATACCTTATCAAGAGACCCAGTACTTC. The chain recombines TRBV3-1 with TRBJ2-5, with unresolved D. Germline V CDR1 and CDR2: LGHDT, YNNKEL (reference sequence). The ends were cut back, 3 bases at V and 2 bases at J, with 19 bases in the middle. The CDR3 extends over 17 amino acids.

This clonotype has ten or more counts. This chain connects TRBV12-3 or TRBV12-4 to TRBJ1-5; the D is unclear. The V end lost 4 bases, the J end lost 2 bases, and 6 bases lay between the germline ends. The CDR3 runs 13 residues. In nucleotides, the CDR3 is TGTGCCAGCAGTTCTGGACGCAATCAGCCCCAGCATTTT. This gives the protein CASSSGRNQPQHF.

The table lists this clonotype with a few counts. This chain uses TRBV6-1 with TRBJ2-7; D gene ambiguous. The CDR3 consists of 14 residues. The V gene's germline CDR1 is MNHNS and CDR2 SASEGT. The V gene lost 7 bases and the J gene lost 2 bases, with 15 bases spanning the gap. CDR3: CASNKLDNPYEQYF. The CDR3 DNA follows: TGTGCCAGCAACAAACTCGACAATCCCTACGAGCAGTACTTC.

This clonotype was recorded many times. The chain carries TRBV6-2 or TRBV6-3 and TRBJ1-2; 7 bases fit TRBD1. CDR1 and CDR2 from the germline V gene are MNHEY and SVGEGT. J lost 4 bases, V lost 5 bases, and 4 bases had no gene match. This CDR3 has 13 residues. This CDR3 is CASSTRDSYGYTF. The CDR3 DNA is TGTGCCAGCAGTACACGGGACAGCTATGGCTACACCTTC.

This clonotype has only a few counts. The chain has TRBV6-6 and TRBJ2-1, with 9 bases that match TRBD2. With 2 bases clipped from V and 0 bases from J, the junction kept 17 bases outside the gene matches. Germline V CDR1 and CDR2: MNHNY, SVGAGI (reference sequence). The CDR3 runs to 21 residues. CDR3 DNA sequence: TGTGCCAGCAGTTACGCATCCTTGTGGGTAGCGGGGGATCTCTCCTACAATGAGCAGTTCTTC. Its protein product is CASSYASLWVAGDLSYNEQFF.

There are many counts of this clonotype. The CDR3 is CASSHSTGGQITGELFF. The DNA for the CDR3 is TGTGCCAGCAGCCATTCAACGGGGGGGCAGATCACCGGGGAGCTGTTTTTT. V gene TRBV3-1 combines with J gene TRBJ2-2, with 8 bases lining up with TRBD2. The CDR3 is 17 amino acids. CDR1 and CDR2 from the germline V gene are LGHDT and YNNKEL (reference sequence). Germline trimming cut 3 bases from V and 4 bases from J; bases unmatched to any gene: 10.

This clonotype occurred many times. At one end, the junction sequence differs from germline, possibly due to a read error. J is TRBJ2-4 and V is TRBV7-7; 10 bases are shared with TRBD2. The germline V gene encodes CDR1 SSHAT and CDR2 FNYEAQ (reference sequence). The CDR3 loop spans 20 amino acids. DNA of the CDR3: TGTGCTAGCAGTTACAGCCGCGGAACTAGCGGGGACCTAGCCAAAAACATTCAGTACTTC. Translated, it gives CASSYSRGTSGDLAKNIQYF.

This clonotype has a count of ten or more. This rearrangement joins TRBV3-1 to TRBJ2-7, with D maybe TRBD2 (5 bases). The CDR3 consists of 14 residues. Per the germline V gene, CDR1 is LGHDT and CDR2 is YNNKEL (reference sequence). The V gene lost 8 bases and the J gene lost 5 bases, with 19 bases spanning the gap. CDR3 sequence: CASGNLQAGNEQYF. CDR3 coding DNA: TGTGCCAGCGGAAACCTTCAGGCGGGTAACGAGCAGTACTTC.

This clonotype showed up many times. The chain links TRBV27 to TRBJ1-1; weak D call: TRBD1 (6 bases). Germline loops: CDR1 MNHEY, CDR2 SMNVEV (reference sequence). Trimming stripped 5 bases from V and 1 base from J, with 17 bases between. The CDR3 spans 16 residues. Here the CDR3 reads CASSDNTGWGNTEAFF. For the CDR3, the DNA is TGTGCCAGCAGTGATAATACAGGGTGGGGGAACACTGAAGCTTTCTTT.

This clonotype was observed many times. The chain has TRBV18 and TRBJ2-3, with a possible D match to TRBD2 (6 bases). With 2 bases removed from V and 8 bases from J, the gap between germline ends came to 8 bases. CDR1 and CDR2 (germline): KGHSH, LQKENI. The CDR3 loop spans 12 amino acids. CDR3 sequence: CASSPEGGTQYF. The CDR3 DNA reads as TGTGCCAGCTCACCAGAGGGAGGTACGCAGTATTTT.

The chain joins TRBV7-9 to TRBJ2-2; D gene unclear. Trimming took off 5 bases at V and 1 base at J, with 11 bases between the two ends. The CDR3 covers 15 residues. Germline values: CDR1 SEHNR, CDR2 FQNEAQ (reference sequence). This chain's CDR3 is CASSPGGRNTGELFF. The CDR3 coding sequence is TGTGCCAGCAGCCCGGGCGGACGGAACACCGGGGAGCTGTTTTTT. Full variable domain (rest looked up from reference TRBV7-9 and TRBJ2-2): DTGVSQNPRHKITKRGQNVTFRCDPISEHNRLYWYRQTLGQGPEFLTYFQNEAQLEKSRLLSDRFSAERPKGSFSTLEIQRTEQGDSAMYLCASSPGGRNTGELFFGEGSRLTVL.

This chain uses TRBV12-3 or TRBV12-4 with TRBJ2-3; D could derive from TRBD1 or TRBD2 (5 bases each). This CDR3 spans 17 amino acids. V was pared by 4 bases and J by 0 bases, with 17 bases between. In DNA, the CDR3 is TGTGCCAGCAGTTCCCCGGGGCGGCCCGGCAGCACAGATACGCAGTATTTT. It is translated as CASSSPGRPGSTDTQYF.

The J gene is TRBJ2-1, the V gene TRBV5-6; TRBD2 matches at 12 bases. This CDR3 contains 15 residues. CDR1 is SGHDT and CDR2 is YYEEEE in the germline V gene. With V trimmed by 3 bases and J by 8 bases, 6 bases remained unmatched. Here the CDR3 reads CASSSSGGAWDEQFF. CDR3 nucleotide sequence: TGTGCCAGCAGCTCTAGCGGGGGGGCCTGGGATGAGCAGTTCTTC.

V usage is TRBV4-1 and J usage is TRBJ2-6; perhaps TRBD2 as D (6 bases). Trimming cost V 4 bases and J 0 bases, with 13 bases left between them. The V gene's germline CDR1 is MGHRA and CDR2 YSYEKL. CDR3 length: 17 residues. For the CDR3, the DNA is TGCGCCAGCAGCCGAACGGCGGGGCCCTCTGGGGCCAACGTCCTGACTTTC. Protein: CASSRTAGPSGANVLTF.

This clonotype was counted only a few times. The gene calls are TRBV5-1 and TRBJ1-2; 7 nucleotides match TRBD1. This CDR3 has 12 residues. V was pared by 0 bases and J by 10 bases, with 3 bases of the junction left unmatched. The germline V gene has CDR1 SGHRS and CDR2 YFSETQ. This CDR3 reads CASSLGQGDYTF. The CDR3 region has the DNA TGCGCCAGCAGCTTGGGACAGGGAGACTACACCTTC. Full variable domain (outside the CDR3, taken from reference TRBV5-1 and TRBJ1-2): KAGVTQTPRYLIKTRGQQVTLSCSPISGHRSVSWYQQTPGQGLQFLFEYFSETQRNKGNFPGRFSGRQFSNSRSEMNVSTLELGDSALYLCASSLGQGDYTFGSGTRLTVV.